The 10 T cell receptor beta chains in this list originate from one sample, sequenced in a study of blood T cell repertoires in COVID-19. Clones were sequenced by immunoSEQ multiplex PCR, and TCRdb holds only the in-frame ones, with some missing. The table records fewer than 30,000 clones, over 70% of them present only once. The specimen was peripheral blood. Receptor source: a man aged 50-59 years with active or convalescent COVID-19.

V and J are TRBV30 and TRBJ1-3, with 7 bases lining up with TRBD1. V lost 6 bases and J lost 0; bases outside the gene matches: 2. Germline CDR1 is GTSNPN and CDR2 is SVGIG (reference sequence). The CDR3 contains 13 residues. The CDR3 coding sequence is TGTGCCTGCGACAGGGACTCTGGAAACACCATATATTTT. It yields the protein CACDRDSGNTIYF.

The chain is built from TRBV5-1 and TRBJ1-1; 9 bases are a match to TRBD1. The CDR3 runs 14 residues. V was pared by 4 bases and J by 4 bases, with 5 bases of the junction left unmatched. Germline V gives CDR1 SGHRS, CDR2 YFSETQ. CDR3 in amino acids: CASSGGTGRTEAFF. Here the CDR3 DNA reads TGCGCCAGCAGCGGGGGGACAGGGCGCACTGAAGCTTTCTTT.

The V call is TRBV10-3, the J call TRBJ2-7, with a possible D match to TRBD1 (6 bases). This CDR3 has 18 amino acids. The V gene's germline CDR1 is ENHRY and CDR2 SYGVKD. The V end lost 2 bases, the J end lost 3 bases, and 23 bases lay between the germline ends. The CDR3 DNA reads as TGTGCCATCAGTGAGACGCGCGCGATGGGGGCAGAAGACTACGAGCAGTACTTC. Translation: CAISETRAMGAEDYEQYF.

Here the CDR3 reads CASSSTGYQPQHF. The CDR3 DNA reads as TGTGCCAGTAGTTCGACAGGGTATCAGCCCCAGCATTTT. The chain joins TRBV19 to TRBJ1-5, with 7 bases matching TRBD1. Unmatched junction bases numbered 3, after V lost 5 bases and J lost 5 bases. Germline CDR1 LNHDA, CDR2 SQIVND (reference sequence). This CDR3 region has 13 residues.

The V call is TRBV7-9, the J call TRBJ2-1; 9 bases are a match to TRBD1. The germline CDR1 and CDR2 sequences are SEHNR and FQNEAQ (reference sequence). This CDR3 comprises 15 residues. V dropped 3 bases and J dropped 7; count of bases not matched to a gene: 7. The CDR3 sequence: CASSFRDRVYNEQFF. CDR3 DNA: TGTGCCAGCAGCTTTCGGGACAGGGTCTATAATGAGCAGTTCTTC.

The chain uses TRBV29-1 and TRBJ2-5; TRBD1 agrees at 10 bases. The V gene's germline CDR1 is SQVTM and CDR2 ANQGSEA. V lost 8 bases, J lost 5 bases, and 11 bases stayed unmatched. The CDR3 has 14 amino acids. CDR3 nucleotides: TGCAGCCTGGGGCTGACAGGGGGCGGGGAGACCCAGTACTTC. Amino acids: CSLGLTGGGETQYF.

V gene TRBV12-3 or TRBV12-4 combines with J gene TRBJ1-4; D gene ambiguous. This CDR3 has 13 amino acids. V was pared by 8 bases and J by 10 bases, with 17 bases between. The CDR3, as DNA: TGTGCCAGCTCATGGACTGTCCCCGGAAAACTGTTTTTT. Residues: CASSWTVPGKLFF.

V is TRBV27 and J is TRBJ2-3; weak D call: TRBD2 (6 bases). Trimming pared 4 bases from V and 2 bases from J, leaving 19 bases between. This CDR3 contains 17 residues. Germline V gene sequence: CDR1 MNHEY, CDR2 SMNVEV (reference sequence). CDR3 sequence reads: CASSSPPGSGSTDTQYF. The CDR3 coding sequence is TGTGCCAGCAGTTCCCCGCCCGGGAGCGGATCCACAGATACGCAGTATTTT.

V usage is TRBV6-2 or TRBV6-3 and J usage is TRBJ2-5, with 11 bases that match TRBD1. Germline V gene lookup returns CDR1 MNHEY and CDR2 SVGEGT. V was clipped by 2 bases and J by 4 bases; unmatched bases: 0. The CDR3 runs to 14 residues. For the CDR3, the DNA is TGTGCCAGCAGTTACGGGACAGGGGGAGAGACCCAGTACTTC. Encoded protein: CASSYGTGGETQYF.

This rearrangement joins TRBV3-1 (or the pseudogene TRBV3-2) to TRBJ1-1; D not resolved. The CDR3 totals 15 residues. Per germline, CDR1 LGHDT and CDR2 YNNKEL (reference sequence). V gave up 2 bases and J gave up 8 bases, with 18 bases separating them. The CDR3: CASSQRKRNTWEAFF. CDR3 nucleotides: TGTGCCAGCAGCCAACGGAAGCGGAACACTTGGGAAGCTTTCTTT.